This T cell receptor (beta chain) was identified during a study of cytomegalovirus exposure and HLA in healthy donors. Overall study findings and caveats: Some TCR beta chains (around 180 of them) were listed as cytomegalovirus-associated. The authors later found HLA-associated TCR beta chains more clonally expanded than equally common others. Testing in vitro showed a few CMV-associated chains specific for CMV antigens.

Germline V gene data show CDR1 as MNHEY and CDR2 as SVGAGI. V gave up 6 bases and J gave up 8 bases; unmatched junction bases: 10. CDR3 length: 15 amino acids. About this clone: Its antigen remains unknown.

Primers included in the PCR were 60 Vbeta and 13 Jbeta primers. The protocol was immunoSEQ multiplex PCR, while the TCRdb copy is restricted to in-frame clones and leaves out a portion. The sample includes about 130,000 clones, about 71% of them seen just once. The V gene is TRBV6-5, the J gene TRBJ1-6; the match to TRBD1 covers 7 bases. Sample: PBMCs. The receptor was derived from a woman aged 60 to 75 in good health and CMV-seropositive. The CDR3 DNA is TGTGCCAGCAGGCCGACAGGGTGGTTTGATTCACCCCTCCACTTT. It encodes CASRPTGWFDSPLHF.